This T cell receptor (beta chain) stems from a study of low-dose radiotherapy and immunotherapy resistance in tumors. Study information: Fractions of 0.5 Gy went to Cohort 1 every 2 weeks, totaling 6.5 Gy. Daily oral aspirin at 300 mg began on cycle 1 day 1 and lasted four cycles.

Time point reported: after trial treatment. Indicated treatment: LDRT plus nivolumab, ipilimumab, low-dose cyclophosphamide and aspirin (RACIN trial). Advanced solid tumors lacking tumor-infiltrating lymphocytes characterized eligible patients. PCR amplification of the TCRs was performed with Phusion for 20 PCR cycles, and it relied on a constant-region primer together with a V-primer adapter. TCRdb re-derived calls from the reads in MiXCR, one entry per CDR3 protein. The sample includes roughly 52,000 distinct CDR3 sequences, around a third of them seen just once. This CDR3 is 13 amino acids long. V was pared by 6 bases and J by 7 bases, with 16 bases between. The germline CDR1 and CDR2 sequences are PRHDT and FYEKMQ (reference sequence). This clonotype was seen ten or more times.

This clonotype originated in a male donor with rectosigmoid adenocarcinoma. Sequencing used PBMCs, obtained after low-dose radiotherapy plus immunotherapy. This chain uses TRBV13 with TRBJ2-7, with D uncertain. For the CDR3, the DNA is TGTGCCAGCAGTGAAGGCAGGCAGCTGGAGCAGTACTTC. Translated, it gives CASSEGRQLEQYF.